The 12 T cell receptor beta chains listed next were all sequenced from one sample in a study of T cell responses to AZD1222 COVID-19 vaccine. Assay used: immunoSEQ multiplex PCR; TCRdb lists only in-frame clones, some missing. The data contain more than 150,000 clones, under 95% of them singletons. The input for sequencing was peripheral blood, taken on day 0 of AZD1222 vaccination. The source of these receptors is an adult in good health.

The chain links TRBV7-3 to TRBJ2-1; TRBD2 agrees at 8 bases. This CDR3 contains 16 residues. J was trimmed by 5 bases and V by 4 bases; bases with no gene match: 10. From germline, CDR1 is SGHTA and CDR2 FQGTGA. Here the CDR3 reads CASSSPPSGFNNEQFF. CDR3 nucleotides: TGTGCCAGCAGCTCCCCGCCTAGCGGGTTTAACAATGAGCAGTTCTTC.

The V call is TRBV5-6, the J call TRBJ2-1, with 12 bases fitting TRBD2. Looked up from germline, CDR1 is SGHDT and CDR2 is YYEEEE. V gave up 4 bases and J gave up 0 bases; unmatched junction bases: 8. This CDR3 is 18 amino acids long. This chain's CDR3 is CASSRRTSGISSYNEQFF. The CDR3 region has the DNA TGTGCCAGCAGCCGACGGACTAGCGGGATTTCCTCCTACAATGAGCAGTTCTTC.

V usage is TRBV6-5 and J usage is TRBJ1-1; D remains ambiguous. Looked up from germline, CDR1 is MNHEY and CDR2 is SVGAGI. This CDR3 contains 14 residues. The V end was cut by 6 bases, the J end by 4 bases, with 15 bases between. The CDR3 protein is CASSQHSPITEAFF. The DNA of the CDR3 is TGTGCCAGCAGCCAACACAGTCCGATCACTGAAGCTTTCTTT.

The gene calls are TRBV4-1 and TRBJ2-5; no clear D gene. Trimming pared 0 bases from V and 5 bases from J, leaving 10 bases between. Germline CDR1 MGHRA, CDR2 YSYEKL. The CDR3 has 14 amino acids. CDR3 DNA: TGCGCCAGCAGCCAAGATGCTGGACGTGAGACCCAGTACTTC. As protein: CASSQDAGRETQYF.

This chain uses TRBV28 with TRBJ1-1; no clear D. The CDR3 is 16 residues long. Looked up from germline, CDR1 is MDHEN and CDR2 is SYDVKM. V lost 6 bases, J lost 4 bases, and 21 bases lay in between. This CDR3 is CASSYMTGPLGTEAFF. CDR3 sequence (DNA): TGTGCCAGCAGCTATATGACGGGCCCCTTGGGCACTGAAGCTTTCTTT. Full variable domain (remainder filled in from reference TRBV28 and TRBJ1-1): DVKVTQSSRYLVKRTGEKVFLECVQDMDHENMFWYRQDPGLGLRLIYFSYDVKMKEKGDIPEGYSVSREKKERFSLILESASTNQTSMYLCASSYMTGPLGTEAFFGQGTRLTVV.

This clone showed up many times. At one end the junction does not follow the germline gene, possibly because of a read error. V usage is TRBV15 and J usage is TRBJ2-5; D is unresolved. The CDR3 has 15 residues. The germline CDR1 and CDR2 sequences are LNHNV and YYDKDF (reference sequence). This CDR3 reads CATSGEGEDVETQYF. CDR3 bases: TGTGCCACCAGCGGAGAAGGTGAAGACGTAGAGACCCAGTACTTC. Full variable domain (outside the CDR3, taken from reference TRBV15 and TRBJ2-5): DAMVIQNPRYQVTQFGKPVTLSCSQTLNHNVMYWYQQKSSQAPKLLFHYYDKDFNNEADTPDNFQSRRPNTSFCFLDIRSPGLGDTAMYLCATSGEGEDVETQYFGPGTRLLVL.

The chain links TRBV7-2 to TRBJ1-5, with a weak D call TRBD1 (5 bases). Germline V lookup: CDR1 SGHTA, CDR2 FQGNSA. The ends were cut back, 1 base at V and 2 bases at J, with 9 bases in the middle. The CDR3 runs 15 residues. The CDR3, as DNA: TGTGCCAGCAGCTTAGTGCAGGGAGGCAATCAGCCCCAGCATTTT. Translation gives CASSLVQGGNQPQHF.

V gene TRBV18 combines with J gene TRBJ1-1, with unresolved D. The germline V gene encodes CDR1 KGHSH and CDR2 LQKENI. V shed 5 bases and J shed 0 bases, with 16 bases lying between them. The CDR3 sequence is 16 residues long. In nucleotides, the CDR3 is TGTGCCAGCTCATTGTTACAGAGGGAGATGAACACTGAAGCTTTCTTT. This encodes CASSLLQREMNTEAFF. Combining the CDR3 with reference TRBV18 and TRBJ1-1 gives the whole variable domain NAGVMQNPRHLVRRRGQEARLRCSPMKGHSHVYWYRQLPEEGLKFMVYLQKENIIDESGMPKERFSAEFPKEGPSILRIQQVVRGDSAAYFCASSLLQREMNTEAFFGQGTRLTVV.

This clone was recorded only once. V gene TRBV7-9 combines with J gene TRBJ2-2, with TRBD2 matching over 7 bases. After removal of 7 bases from V and 4 bases from J, the junction contained 12 bases not matched to a gene. CDR3 length: 16 residues. In germline, CDR1 is SEHNR, CDR2 FQNEAQ (reference sequence). The CDR3 spells CASIPGGVLSTGELFF. Written as DNA, the CDR3 is TGTGCCAGCATCCCGGGGGGTGTGTTGTCCACCGGGGAGCTGTTTTTT.

This clone was counted a few times. The chain couples TRBV27 to TRBJ2-2; TRBD1 aligns across 9 bases. J lost 5 bases, V lost 5 bases, and 9 bases had no gene match. CDR3 length equals 16 residues. Germline assignment: CDR1 MNHEY and CDR2 SMNVEV (reference sequence). The CDR3 DNA follows: TGTGCCAGCAGTCACGTCCCGGGACAGGGAACCGGGGAGCTGTTTTTT. The encoded protein is CASSHVPGQGTGELFF.

The gene calls are TRBV5-5 and TRBJ1-6; 7 positions match TRBD1. CDR3 length equals 15 residues. The junction had 11 bases not matched to a gene; V was cut back by 5 bases and J by 9 bases. Germline CDR1 reads SGHKS; CDR2 reads YYEKEE (reference sequence). Here the CDR3 reads CASSQVSQGVSPLHF. The DNA for the CDR3 is TGTGCCAGCAGTCAGGTTTCCCAGGGGGTTTCACCCCTCCACTTT.

The chain combines TRBV28 with TRBJ1-2, with D perhaps TRBD1 (5 bases). The CDR3 covers 13 residues. V shed 3 bases and J shed 4 bases, with 9 bases lying between them. In germline, CDR1 is MDHEN, CDR2 SYDVKM. The CDR3: CASSLYRTYGYTF. CDR3 sequence (DNA): TGTGCCAGCAGTTTGTACAGGACCTATGGCTACACCTTC.